This TCR beta chain was sequenced during a study of regulatory T cells in long-lasting Graves disease. As to time point: persistent/refractory GD, antithyroid drugs over 5 years with positive TRAb. From PBMCs, RNA was extracted and then used to make the TCR library. To make TCR beta libraries, researchers used iRepertoire HTBI primers and Arm-PCR of CDR3 regions. A single record per CDR3 protein comes from TCRdb applying MiXCR to the multiplex PCR reads. Here the sample spans roughly 400,000 distinct CDR3 sequences, 20% to 25% being singletons. Trimming stripped 5 bases from V and 3 bases from J, with 19 bases between. The CDR3 is 16 residues long. Germline-derived CDR1 and CDR2 are SGHTA and FQGNSA. Many counts were recorded for this clonotype.

V and J are TRBV7-2 and TRBJ1-1; TRBD1 might be the D (5 bases). The sample consisted of peripheral blood mononuclear cells (PBMCs), taken when the disease was refractory, from a patient treated with antithyroid drugs. The origin of this receptor is a female donor with Graves disease. The CDR3 DNA sequence: TGTGCCAGCAGCCCTCACGGGGAGGGAGGGGACACTGAAGCTTTCTTT. It encodes CASSPHGEGGDTEAFF. Together with reference TRBV7-2 and TRBJ1-1, the CDR3 gives the full variable domain: GAGVSQSPSNKVTEKGKDVELRCDPISGHTALYWYRQSLGQGLEFLIYFQGNSAPDKSGLPSDRFSAERTGGSVSTLTIQRTQQEDSAVYLCASSPHGEGGDTEAFFGQGTRLTVV.